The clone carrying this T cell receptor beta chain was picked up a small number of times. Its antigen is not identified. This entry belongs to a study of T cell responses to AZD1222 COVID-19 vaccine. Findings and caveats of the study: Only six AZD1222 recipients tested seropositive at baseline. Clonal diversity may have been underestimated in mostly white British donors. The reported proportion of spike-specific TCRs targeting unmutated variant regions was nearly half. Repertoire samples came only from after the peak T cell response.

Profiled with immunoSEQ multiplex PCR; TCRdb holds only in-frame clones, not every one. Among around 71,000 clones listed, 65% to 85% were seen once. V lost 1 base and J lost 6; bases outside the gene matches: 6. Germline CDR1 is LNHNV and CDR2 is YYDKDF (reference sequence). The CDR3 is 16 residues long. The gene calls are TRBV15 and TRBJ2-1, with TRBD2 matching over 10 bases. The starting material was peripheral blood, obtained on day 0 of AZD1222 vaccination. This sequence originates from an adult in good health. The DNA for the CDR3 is TGTGCCACCAGCAGAGTCGCTAGCGGGAGTGGCAATGAGCAGTTCTTC. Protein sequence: CATSRVASGSGNEQFF.